These 4 T cell receptor beta chains were all obtained from the same sample, sequenced in a study of synovial regulatory T cells in juvenile arthritis. Produced via immunoSEQ multiplex PCR; TCRdb's table is partial and in-frame only. With around 8,000 clones in the sample, the ten largest clones hold under 2%. Input material: Treg cells from blood. As to subset: remaining (HLA-DR-negative) circulating blood Treg cells. These receptors originate from a donor younger than 30 with juvenile idiopathic arthritis.

The V call is TRBV11-2, the J call TRBJ2-5; the D call from TCRdb, TRBD2, cannot be confirmed without DNA. Germline V gives CDR1 SGHAT, CDR2 FQNNGV. The CDR3 has 16 amino acids. The DNA sequence is not available. This chain's CDR3 is CASSPTRGLKIITQYF.

The rearrangement joins TRBV4-2 to TRBJ2-7; the TRBD1 assignment by TCRdb is unverifiable without DNA. CDR1 is LGHNA and CDR2 is YNFKEQ in the germline V gene. This CDR3 spans 17 amino acids. The record lacks a DNA sequence. The CDR3 spells CASSQGPGQGSSYEQYF.

The CDR3 sequence is CASSVGVAQETQYF. This chain joins TRBV9 and TRBJ2-5. Germline loops: CDR1 SGDLS, CDR2 YYNGEE. The CDR3 is made up of 14 amino acids. No DNA has been recorded. Full variable domain (outside the CDR3, taken from reference TRBV9 and TRBJ2-5): DSGVTQTPKHLITATGQRVTLRCSPRSGDLSVYWYQQSLDQGLQFLIQYYNGEERAKGNILERFSAQQFPDLHSELNLSSLELGDSALYFCASSVGVAQETQYFGPGTRLLVL.

By frequency, this clone is medium-sized (0.01 to 0.1%). The chain combines TRBV7-9 with TRBJ1-1; with no DNA, the TCRdb D assignment of TRBD1 cannot be verified. CDR1 and CDR2 (germline): SEHNR, FQNEAQ (reference sequence). CDR3 length equals 15 residues. Nucleotide data are not available. This chain's CDR3 is CASSLKGGQGDEAFF.